This T cell receptor beta chain came from a study of blood T cell repertoires in COVID-19. There are 16 residues in the CDR3. CDR1 and CDR2 (germline): SGHTA, FQGTGA. V shed 5 bases, J shed 7 bases, and the junction held 8 bases outside the gene matches. TCRdb keeps only in-frame clones here, not all; method: immunoSEQ multiplex PCR. The sample has about 210,000 clones, 84% seen once; the top ten hold 7.6%. The chain combines TRBV7-3 with TRBJ2-1; 13 bases agree with TRBD2. The receptor's source is a woman in her 50s with active or convalescent COVID-19. The sequenced sample consisted of peripheral blood. The chain's CDR3 is CASSAFGLAGANEQFF. As DNA, the CDR3 is TGTGCCAGCAGCGCCTTTGGACTAGCGGGAGCGAATGAGCAGTTCTTC. The full variable domain, its missing parts supplied by reference TRBV7-3 and TRBJ2-1, is GAGVSQTPSNKVTEKGKYVELRCDPISGHTALYWYRQSLGQGPEFLIYFQGTGAADDSGLPNDRFFAVRPEGSVSTLKIQRTERGDSAVYLCASSAFGLAGANEQFFGPGTRLTVL.